One and the same sample provided the 3 T cell receptor beta chains below, sequenced in a study of blood T cell repertoires in COVID-19. Some clones are missing from TCRdb's copy, which holds only in-frame ones; the method was immunoSEQ multiplex PCR. In the table there are 300,000 to 400,000 clones, roughly 84% of which are singletons. Sequencing was performed on peripheral blood. The receptors derive from a man aged 45-65 years with active or convalescent COVID-19.

The chain employs TRBV11-2 and TRBJ2-3; 7 nucleotides match TRBD2. Losses at the gene ends were 5 bases for V and 7 bases for J; bases not matched to a gene: 12. Germline CDR1 and CDR2: SGHAT and FQNNGV. The CDR3 totals 15 residues. The CDR3 sequence: CASSTEPQRGYTQYF. CDR3 DNA sequence: TGTGCCAGCAGCACAGAGCCCCAGCGGGGCTATACGCAGTATTTT.

J is TRBJ1-2 and V is TRBV7-9, with TRBD1 as a possible D gene (6 bases). The CDR3 spans 15 residues. The germline V and J ends were trimmed by 1 base and 2 bases, with 11 bases remaining between them. Germline CDR1 SEHNR, CDR2 FQNEAQ (reference sequence). The CDR3: CASSLETGPNYGYTF. In nucleotides, the CDR3 is TGTGCCAGCAGCTTAGAGACAGGACCCAACTATGGCTACACCTTC.

This rearrangement joins TRBV28 to TRBJ2-7, with no clear D. This CDR3 region has 16 residues. Trimming took off 5 bases at V and 0 bases at J, with 17 bases between the two ends. Germline V lookup: CDR1 MDHEN, CDR2 SYDVKM. In DNA, the CDR3 is TGTGCCAGCAGTGGGTCCCACCGGGTCAGCTCCTACGAGCAGTACTTC. Translating gives CASSGSHRVSSYEQYF.